The following is a T cell receptor (beta chain) sequence with its context. One end of the junction varies from germline; a read error may be responsible. The germline CDR1 and CDR2 sequences are MDHEN and SYDVKM. CDR3 length: 15 amino acids. The data stem from a study of blood T cell repertoires in COVID-19. The wider study: The United States, Italy and Spain supplied acute and convalescent COVID-19 samples. PBMCs, B-cell-depleted T cells, or T cells provided the cDNA or gDNA that made up the material.

In the original analysis: Amplification of reference gene primers was used by the study to estimate nucleated cell counts. The protocol was immunoSEQ multiplex PCR, while the TCRdb copy is restricted to in-frame clones and leaves out a portion. The V and J calls and clone size were taken over from that table, and D and trimming were inferred from the DNA. The sample shows some 130,000 clones, about four fifths of them seen only once. Sequencing was performed on peripheral blood. The chain uses TRBV28 and TRBJ1-2, with TRBD1 matching 9 bases. The clonotype was recovered from a woman of 80 years or more with acute or convalescent COVID-19. The CDR3 nucleotides read TGTGCCAGTAGTTTAACAGGGGGCGAGGGCTATGGCTACACCTTC. Amino acids: CASSLTGGEGYGYTF.